The 10 T cell receptor beta chains listed next were all sequenced from one sample in a study of shared clonotypes between healthy human individuals. The assay was immunoSEQ multiplex PCR, and TCRdb's table has in-frame clones only and misses some. The sample consists of about 990,000 clones, 78% of them appearing once. Sample: memory CD4+ T cells from PBMCs. The subset here: CD45RA-negative fraction. Receptor source: a man younger than 30 in good health. Some clones in this sample may be carry-over from other donors' samples.

This chain links TRBV5-1 with TRBJ1-1; D unresolved. The CDR3 has 14 amino acids. The germline V gene encodes CDR1 SGHRS and CDR2 YFSETQ. The V end lost 0 bases, the J end lost 5 bases, and 11 bases lay between the germline ends. The CDR3 DNA reads TGCGCCAGCAGCTTGGCCATTGGGGAGACTGAAGCTTTCTTT. Translating gives CASSLAIGETEAFF.

This clone has at least ten counts. One end of the junction does not line up with germline, which may come from a read error. V is TRBV6-6 and J is TRBJ2-2; D may be TRBD2 (6 bases). The CDR3 loop spans 15 amino acids. CDR1 and CDR2 (germline): MNHNY, SVGAGI (reference sequence). The CDR3 is CASSYRLANTGELFF. For the CDR3, the DNA is TGTGCCAGCAGTTACAGGCTAGCGAATACCGGGGAGCTGTTTTTT.

This clone has a single count. The chain employs TRBV10-3 and TRBJ2-7; 8 bases agree with TRBD2. The CDR3 spans 13 residues. V dropped 10 bases and J dropped 5; count of bases not matched to a gene: 10. Per germline, CDR1 ENHRY and CDR2 SYGVKD. For the CDR3, the DNA is TGTGCCAACCAGCGGGAGAGGGACAACGAGCAGTACTTC. It yields the protein CANQRERDNEQYF.

The V call is TRBV5-6, the J call TRBJ1-2; tentative D call: TRBD1 (6 bases). The ends were cut back, 4 bases at V and 7 bases at J, with 17 bases in the middle. This CDR3 is 14 amino acids long. CDR1 is SGHDT, CDR2 YYEEEE, per germline. This CDR3 is CASSAAGRGRGYTF. The DNA of the CDR3 is TGTGCCAGCAGCGCGGCCGGCAGGGGACGTGGCTACACCTTC.

The CDR3 nucleotides are TGTGCCAGCAGCGGACAGAGTGCGAACACTGAAGCTTTCTTT. Protein sequence: CASSGQSANTEAFF. The J gene is TRBJ1-1, the V gene TRBV9, with D tentatively TRBD1 (5 bases). CDR1 is SGDLS and CDR2 is YYNGEE in the germline V gene. Trimming shortened V by 3 bases and J by 1 base, and 10 bases separated the two germline ends. This CDR3 has 14 residues.

In this sample, this clone turned up a few times. The gene calls are TRBV5-1 and TRBJ2-7; no reliable D call. Trimming removed 1 base from V and 2 bases from J, with 10 bases in between. This CDR3 region has 14 residues. Germline V gene data show CDR1 as SGHRS and CDR2 as YFSETQ. The CDR3 DNA reads as TGCGCCAGCAGCTTGCGGCAGGATACCTACGAGCAGTACTTC. Translated, it gives CASSLRQDTYEQYF.

The V gene is TRBV7-3, the J gene TRBJ2-1; TRBD1 or TRBD2 may be the D gene (5 bases each). The V end lost 5 bases, the J end lost 6 bases, and 17 bases lay between the germline ends. Germline V gene lookup returns CDR1 SGHTA and CDR2 FQGTGA. The CDR3 runs to 15 residues. The DNA for the CDR3 is TGTGCCAGCAGCCCCCTCGGGGCAGGGCCCAATGAGCAGTTCTTC. It encodes CASSPLGAGPNEQFF.

The V call is TRBV7-9, the J call TRBJ2-5; D is ambiguous. Germline V gene lookup returns CDR1 SEHNR and CDR2 FQNEAQ (reference sequence). This CDR3 is built from 14 residues. With 1 base removed from V and 3 bases from J, the gap between germline ends came to 9 bases. The CDR3 nucleotides read TGTGCCAGCAGCTTAGATCGGTGGGAAGAGACCCAGTACTTC. It specifies CASSLDRWEETQYF. The whole variable domain, filled in from reference TRBV7-9 and TRBJ2-5, reads DTGVSQNPRHKITKRGQNVTFRCDPISEHNRLYWYRQTLGQGPEFLTYFQNEAQLEKSRLLSDRFSAERPKGSFSTLEIQRTEQGDSAMYLCASSLDRWEETQYFGPGTRLLVL.

This chain joins TRBV6-6 and TRBJ2-4, with 8 nucleotides matching TRBD1. The CDR3 sequence is 16 residues long. Germline CDR1 is MNHNY and CDR2 is SVGAGI (reference sequence). V shed 4 bases and J 0 bases; nucleotides not matched to a gene: 5. The CDR3 nucleotides are TGTGCCAGCAGTTCACGGACAGGGCTAGCCAAAAACATTCAGTACTTC. It encodes CASSSRTGLAKNIQYF.

With respect to this clone: The DNA is omitted, as the CDR3 cannot be located on it reliably, and the CDR3 follows TCRdb's listing. Other DNA sequences within the sample encode an identical CDR3. The chain has TRBV28 and TRBJ1-4; the D segment call TRBD1 is taken from the table without a DNA check. In germline, CDR1 is MDHEN, CDR2 SYDVKM. Including both end residues, the CDR3 is 13 amino acids long. The CDR3 sequence is CASSFGPGEKLFF.